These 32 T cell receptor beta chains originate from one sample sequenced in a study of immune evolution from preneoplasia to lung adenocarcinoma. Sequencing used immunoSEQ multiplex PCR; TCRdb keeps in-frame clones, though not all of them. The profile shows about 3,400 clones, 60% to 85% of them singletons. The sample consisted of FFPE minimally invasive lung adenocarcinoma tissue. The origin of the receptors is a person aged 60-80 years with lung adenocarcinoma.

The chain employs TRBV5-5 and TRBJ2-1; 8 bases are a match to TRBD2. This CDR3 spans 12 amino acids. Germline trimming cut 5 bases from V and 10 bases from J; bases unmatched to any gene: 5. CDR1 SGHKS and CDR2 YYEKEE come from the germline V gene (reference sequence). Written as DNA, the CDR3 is TGTGCCAGCAGGACTAGCGTGGGCGAGCAGTTCTTC. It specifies CASRTSVGEQFF.

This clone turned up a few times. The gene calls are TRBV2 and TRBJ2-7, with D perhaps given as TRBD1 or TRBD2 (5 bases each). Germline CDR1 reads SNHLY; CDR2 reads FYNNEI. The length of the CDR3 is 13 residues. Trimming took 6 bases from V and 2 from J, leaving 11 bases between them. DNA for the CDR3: TGTGCCAGCAGGCAGGGACCAGCCTACGAGCAGTACTTC. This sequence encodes CASRQGPAYEQYF.

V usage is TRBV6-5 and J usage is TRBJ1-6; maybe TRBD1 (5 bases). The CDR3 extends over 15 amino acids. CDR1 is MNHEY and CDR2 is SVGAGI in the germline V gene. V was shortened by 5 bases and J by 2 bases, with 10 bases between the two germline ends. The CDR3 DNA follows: TGTGCCAGCAGTCTGGGGGTCCCCTATAATTCACCCCTCCACTTT. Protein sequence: CASSLGVPYNSPLHF.

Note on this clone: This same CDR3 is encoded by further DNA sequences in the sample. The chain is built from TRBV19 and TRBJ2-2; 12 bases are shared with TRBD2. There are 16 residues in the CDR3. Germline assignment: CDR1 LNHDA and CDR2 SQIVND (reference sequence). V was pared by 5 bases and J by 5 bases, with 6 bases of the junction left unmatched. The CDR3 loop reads CASSVLAGGETGELFF. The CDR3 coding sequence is TGTGCCAGTAGTGTCCTAGCGGGAGGGGAAACCGGGGAGCTGTTTTTT.

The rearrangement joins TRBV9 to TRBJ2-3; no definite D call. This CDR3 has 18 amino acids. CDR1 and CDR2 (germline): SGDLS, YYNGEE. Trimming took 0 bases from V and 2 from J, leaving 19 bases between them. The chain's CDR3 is CASSVDGTPSRPTDTQYF. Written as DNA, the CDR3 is TGTGCCAGCAGCGTAGATGGAACCCCGAGCAGACCCACAGATACGCAGTATTTT.

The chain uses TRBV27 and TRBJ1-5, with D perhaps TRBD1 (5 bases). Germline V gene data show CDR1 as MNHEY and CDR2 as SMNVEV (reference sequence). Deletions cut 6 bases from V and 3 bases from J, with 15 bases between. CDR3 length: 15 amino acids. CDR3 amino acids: CASSPGAKFNQPQHF. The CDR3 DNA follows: TGTGCCAGCAGCCCCGGGGCGAAGTTCAATCAGCCCCAGCATTTT.

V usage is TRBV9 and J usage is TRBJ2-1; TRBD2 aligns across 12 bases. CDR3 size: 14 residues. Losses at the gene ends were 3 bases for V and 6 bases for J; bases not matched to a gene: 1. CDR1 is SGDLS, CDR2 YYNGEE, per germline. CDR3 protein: CASSGLAGANEQFF. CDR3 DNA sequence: TGTGCCAGCAGCGGACTAGCGGGGGCCAATGAGCAGTTCTTC.

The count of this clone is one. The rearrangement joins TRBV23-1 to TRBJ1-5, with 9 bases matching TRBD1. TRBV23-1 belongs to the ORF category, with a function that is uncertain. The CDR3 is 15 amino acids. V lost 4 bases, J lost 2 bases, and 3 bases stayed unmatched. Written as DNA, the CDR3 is TGCGCCAGCAGTCCCCGGGACAGGGGCAATCAGCCCCAGCATTTT. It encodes CASSPRDRGNQPQHF.

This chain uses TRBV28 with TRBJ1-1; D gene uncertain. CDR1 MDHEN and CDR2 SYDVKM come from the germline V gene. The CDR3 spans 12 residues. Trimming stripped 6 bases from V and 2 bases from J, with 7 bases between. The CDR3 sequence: CASSTGNTEAFF. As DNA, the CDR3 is TGTGCCAGCAGCACGGGAAACACTGAAGCTTTCTTT. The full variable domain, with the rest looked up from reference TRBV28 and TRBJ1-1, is DVKVTQSSRYLVKRTGEKVFLECVQDMDHENMFWYRQDPGLGLRLIYFSYDVKMKEKGDIPEGYSVSREKKERFSLILESASTNQTSMYLCASSTGNTEAFFGQGTRLTVV.

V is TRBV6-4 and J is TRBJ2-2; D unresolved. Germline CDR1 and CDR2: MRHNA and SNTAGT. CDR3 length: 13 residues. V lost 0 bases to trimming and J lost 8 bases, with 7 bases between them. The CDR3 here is CASSDSTVGELFF. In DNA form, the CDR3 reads TGTGCCAGCAGTGACTCGACTGTGGGGGAGCTGTTTTTT.

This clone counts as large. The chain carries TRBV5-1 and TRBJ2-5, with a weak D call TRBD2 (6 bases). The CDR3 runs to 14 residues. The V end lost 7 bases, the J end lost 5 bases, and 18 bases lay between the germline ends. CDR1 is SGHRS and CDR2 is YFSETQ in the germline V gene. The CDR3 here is CASGRDSWRETQYF. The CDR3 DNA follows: TGCGCCAGCGGAAGGGACTCCTGGCGGGAGACCCAGTACTTC.

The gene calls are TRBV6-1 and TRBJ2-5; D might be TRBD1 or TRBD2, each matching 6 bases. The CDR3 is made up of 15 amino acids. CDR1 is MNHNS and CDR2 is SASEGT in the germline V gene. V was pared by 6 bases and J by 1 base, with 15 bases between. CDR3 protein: CASRHWGAPQETQYF. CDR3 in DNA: TGTGCCAGCAGGCACTGGGGGGCCCCCCAAGAGACCCAGTACTTC.

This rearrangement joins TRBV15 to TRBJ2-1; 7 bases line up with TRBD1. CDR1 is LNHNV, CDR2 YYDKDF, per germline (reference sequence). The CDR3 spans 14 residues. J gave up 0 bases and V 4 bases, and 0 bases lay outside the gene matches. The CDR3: CATSKGASYNEQFF. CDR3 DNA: TGTGCCACCAGCAAGGGGGCCTCCTACAATGAGCAGTTCTTC.

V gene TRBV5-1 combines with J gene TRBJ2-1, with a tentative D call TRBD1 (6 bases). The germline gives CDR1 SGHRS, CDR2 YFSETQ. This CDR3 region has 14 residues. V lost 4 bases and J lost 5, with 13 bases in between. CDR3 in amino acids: CASSTGQLNNEQFF. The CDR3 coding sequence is TGCGCCAGCAGCACCGGACAGCTCAACAATGAGCAGTTCTTC. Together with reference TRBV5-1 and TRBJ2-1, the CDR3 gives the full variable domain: KAGVTQTPRYLIKTRGQQVTLSCSPISGHRSVSWYQQTPGQGLQFLFEYFSETQRNKGNFPGRFSGRQFSNSRSEMNVSTLELGDSALYLCASSTGQLNNEQFFGPGTRLTVL.

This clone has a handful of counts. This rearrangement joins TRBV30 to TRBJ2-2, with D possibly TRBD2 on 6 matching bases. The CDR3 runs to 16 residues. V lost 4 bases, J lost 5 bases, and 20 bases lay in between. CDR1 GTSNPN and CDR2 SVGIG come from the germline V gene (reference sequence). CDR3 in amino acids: CAWTQRLGFRTGELFF. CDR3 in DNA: TGTGCCTGGACACAAAGACTAGGGTTCCGGACCGGGGAGCTGTTTTTT.

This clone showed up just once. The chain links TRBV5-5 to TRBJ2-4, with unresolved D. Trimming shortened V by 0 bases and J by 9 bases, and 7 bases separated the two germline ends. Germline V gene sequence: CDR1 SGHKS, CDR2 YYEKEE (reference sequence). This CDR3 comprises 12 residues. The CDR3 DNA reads TGTGCCAGCAGCTTGGAAGGGTTCATTCAGTACTTC. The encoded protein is CASSLEGFIQYF.

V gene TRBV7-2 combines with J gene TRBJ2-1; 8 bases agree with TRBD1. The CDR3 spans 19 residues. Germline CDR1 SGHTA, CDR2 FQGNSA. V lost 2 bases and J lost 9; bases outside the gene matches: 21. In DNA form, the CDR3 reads TGTGCCAGCAGCTTAAGGTCGACAGGGGAGATAGCGGAACATCTTGAGCAGTTCTTC. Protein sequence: CASSLRSTGEIAEHLEQFF.

Here the CDR3 DNA reads TGCGCCAGCAGCCGGCAAGTTAGCGGGGGTTCCTACGAGCAGTACTTC. It codes for CASSRQVSGGSYEQYF. V gene TRBV5-1 combines with J gene TRBJ2-7, with 9 positions matching TRBD2. This CDR3 has 16 amino acids. After removal of 4 bases from V and 1 base from J, the junction contained 9 bases not matched to a gene. The germline gives CDR1 SGHRS, CDR2 YFSETQ.

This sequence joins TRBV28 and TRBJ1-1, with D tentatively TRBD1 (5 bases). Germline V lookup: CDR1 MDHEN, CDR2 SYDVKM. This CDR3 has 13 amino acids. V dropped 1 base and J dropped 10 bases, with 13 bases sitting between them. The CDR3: CASSLSGTRGAFF. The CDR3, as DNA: TGTGCCAGCAGTTTATCAGGGACCCGAGGAGCTTTCTTT.

The CDR3 loop is CASSIGQKYEQYF. CDR3 sequence (DNA): TGCGCCAGCAGCATAGGACAGAAATACGAGCAGTACTTC. The J gene is TRBJ2-7, the V gene TRBV5-1, with D possibly matching TRBD1 (6 bases). V was clipped by 4 bases and J by 4 bases, with 12 bases between them. The germline V gene encodes CDR1 SGHRS and CDR2 YFSETQ. The CDR3 totals 13 residues. The whole variable domain, filled in from reference TRBV5-1 and TRBJ2-7, reads KAGVTQTPRYLIKTRGQQVTLSCSPISGHRSVSWYQQTPGQGLQFLFEYFSETQRNKGNFPGRFSGRQFSNSRSEMNVSTLELGDSALYLCASSIGQKYEQYFGPGTRLTVT.

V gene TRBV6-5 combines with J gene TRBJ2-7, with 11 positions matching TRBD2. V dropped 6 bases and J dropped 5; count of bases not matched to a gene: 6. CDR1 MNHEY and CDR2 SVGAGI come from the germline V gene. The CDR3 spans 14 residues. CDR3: CASRRLAGFNEQYF. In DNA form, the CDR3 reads TGTGCCAGCAGGAGACTAGCGGGATTCAACGAGCAGTACTTC.

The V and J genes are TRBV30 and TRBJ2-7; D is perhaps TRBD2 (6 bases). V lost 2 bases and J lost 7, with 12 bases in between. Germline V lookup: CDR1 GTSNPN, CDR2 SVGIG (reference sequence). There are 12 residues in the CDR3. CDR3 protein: CAWSTSLAEQYF. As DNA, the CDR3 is TGTGCCTGGAGTACCTCTCTAGCGGAGCAGTACTTC.

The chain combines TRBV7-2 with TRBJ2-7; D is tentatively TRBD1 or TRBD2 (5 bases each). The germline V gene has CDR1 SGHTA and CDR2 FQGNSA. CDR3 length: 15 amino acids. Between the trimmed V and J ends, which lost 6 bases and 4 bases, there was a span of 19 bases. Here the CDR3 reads CASRWTGTAGYEQYF. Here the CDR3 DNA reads TGTGCCAGCAGGTGGACGGGGACCGCCGGGTACGAGCAGTACTTC.

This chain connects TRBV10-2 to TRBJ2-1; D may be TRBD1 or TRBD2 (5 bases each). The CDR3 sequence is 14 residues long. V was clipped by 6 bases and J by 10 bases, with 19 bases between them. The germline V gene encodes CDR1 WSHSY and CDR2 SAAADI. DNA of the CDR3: TGCGCCAGCAGCCTTCGAGGGGAATTGGACGAGCAGTTCTTC. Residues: CASSLRGELDEQFF.

CDR3 nucleotide sequence: TGTGCCAGCAGCTGGGGGACTAATGAGCAGTTCTTC. Amino acid sequence: CASSWGTNEQFF. The genes are TRBV5-4 and TRBJ2-1; D might be TRBD2 (6 bases). Germline V gives CDR1 SGHNT, CDR2 YYREEE (reference sequence). The length of the CDR3 is 12 residues. Trimming took 3 bases from V and 7 from J, leaving 8 bases between them.

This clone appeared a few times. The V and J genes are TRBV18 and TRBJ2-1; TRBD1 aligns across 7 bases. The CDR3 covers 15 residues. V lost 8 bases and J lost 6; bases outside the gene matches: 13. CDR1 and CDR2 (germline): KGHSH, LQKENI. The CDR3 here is CASRLGHRGRNEQFF. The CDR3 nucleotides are TGTGCCAGCCGCCTAGGGCACAGGGGACGCAATGAGCAGTTCTTC.

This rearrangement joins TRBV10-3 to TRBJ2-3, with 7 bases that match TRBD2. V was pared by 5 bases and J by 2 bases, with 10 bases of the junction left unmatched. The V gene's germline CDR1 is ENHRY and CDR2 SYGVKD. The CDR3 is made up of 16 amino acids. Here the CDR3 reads CAISRLSGTNTDTQYF. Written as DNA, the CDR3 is TGTGCCATCAGTCGTCTAAGCGGGACTAACACAGATACGCAGTATTTT.

In DNA form, the CDR3 reads TGTGCCAGCAGTCGTTCTTTCGCCCCTAACGAGCAGTACTTC. Translating gives CASSRSFAPNEQYF. V gene TRBV6-5 combines with J gene TRBJ2-7, with unresolved D. The CDR3 sequence is 14 residues long. Germline CDR1 is MNHEY and CDR2 is SVGAGI. The V end was cut by 5 bases, the J end by 5 bases, with 16 bases between.

The CDR3 loop reads CASSYDSGLETQYF. DNA for the CDR3: TGTGCCAGCAGTTACGATAGCGGCCTAGAGACCCAGTACTTC. V is TRBV6-6 and J is TRBJ2-5; D may be TRBD2 (6 bases). The germline V and J ends were trimmed by 2 bases and 4 bases, with 11 bases remaining between them. The CDR3 totals 14 residues. Germline V gives CDR1 MNHNY, CDR2 SVGAGI (reference sequence).

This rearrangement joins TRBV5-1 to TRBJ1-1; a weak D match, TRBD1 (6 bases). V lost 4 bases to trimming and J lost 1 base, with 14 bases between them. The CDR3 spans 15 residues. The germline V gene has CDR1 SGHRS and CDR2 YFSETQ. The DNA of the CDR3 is TGCGCCAGCAGCCCGGGGGGGGGCGCGAACACTGAAGCTTTCTTT. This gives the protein CASSPGGGANTEAFF.

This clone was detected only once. The CDR3 DNA is TGTGCCATCAGTGAGTCGAGGACACCCTACGAGCAGTACTTC. Protein sequence: CAISESRTPYEQYF. The chain recombines TRBV10-3 with TRBJ2-7, with D perhaps matching TRBD1 (5 bases). Trimming stripped 0 bases from V and 2 bases from J, with 8 bases between. Germline-derived CDR1 and CDR2 are ENHRY and SYGVKD. This CDR3 is 14 amino acids long.

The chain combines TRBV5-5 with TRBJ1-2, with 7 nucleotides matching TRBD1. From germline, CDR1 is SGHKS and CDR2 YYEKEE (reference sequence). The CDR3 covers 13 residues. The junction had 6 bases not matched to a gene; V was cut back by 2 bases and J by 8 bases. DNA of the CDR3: TGTGCCAGCAGCTTCCGGGACAGTGGAGGCTACACCTTC. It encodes CASSFRDSGGYTF.